This passage covers 4 T cell receptor beta chains from one sample sequenced in a study of tissue T cells after allogeneic stem cell transplantation. Measured with immunoSEQ multiplex PCR; TCRdb has only the in-frame clones, and not every one. The sample holds some 4,500 clones, almost 50% seen once. Time point meaning: mouse harvest day 14 after allogeneic transplant. The graft held 10^6 splenic CD5+ T cells and 10^7 T-cell-depleted bone marrow cells. Sequencing was carried out using lymph node tissue. These receptors were collected from a female BALB/c mouse given C57BL/6 T cells with graft-versus-host disease after an allogeneic hematopoietic cell transplant.

Notes on this clone: Gene names follow the mouse nomenclature. Coverage ceases 1 residue before the CDR3 finishes, and the germline J gene fills in the end. The chain couples TRBV13-3 to TRBJ2-3; D possibly uses TRBD1 or TRBD2 (5 bases each). The germline V gene encodes CDR1 NNHDY and CDR2 SYVADS. The germline V and J ends were trimmed by 3 bases and 0 bases, with 8 bases remaining between them. The CDR3 is made up of 14 amino acids. CDR3 sequence: CASSARGSAETLYF. Incomplete CDR3 DNA: TGTGCCAGCAGTGCCCGGGGGAGTGCAGAAACGCTGTAT.

This clone is medium-sized by share. The gene symbols are mouse symbols. The CDR3 end falls 1 residue outside the read, so it is completed with the germline J gene. The chain joins TRBV15 to TRBJ2-7; TRBD2 agrees at 10 bases. Germline trimming cut 6 bases from V and 7 bases from J; bases unmatched to any gene: 6. This CDR3 has 13 residues. Germline-derived CDR1 and CDR2 are SGHND and FRSKSL. CDR3 region: CASRTGGRGEQYF. The part of the CDR3 DNA that was read is TGTGCCAGCAGGACTGGGGGGAGGGGGGAACAGTAC.

For this clone: Gene names follow the mouse nomenclature. The read is 1 residue too short to cover the CDR3 end, so that end is filled in from the germline J gene. The chain is built from TRBV23 and TRBJ2-5; the listed D gene, TRBD2, was not tested against the DNA. The CDR3 runs 15 residues. CDR1 is KGHTA and CDR2 is FQNQQP in the germline V gene. The CDR3 loop reads CSSSQSVGVQDTQYF. The DNA read from the CDR3 is TGCTCCAGCAGTCAATCCGTGGGGGTCCAAGACACCCAGTAC. The entire variable domain, with the rest obtained from reference TRBV23 and TRBJ2-5, is as follows: DAAVTQKPRYLIKMKGQEAEMKCIPEKGHTAVFWYQQKQSKELKFLIYFQNQQPLDQIDMVKERFSAVCPSSSLCSLGIRTCEAEDSALYLCSSSQSVGVQDTQYFGPGTRLLVL.

The table lists this clone with a few counts. Genes and germline come from the mouse. The CDR3 end is not reached by the read, which stops 1 residue before it; the germline J gene fills it in. The chain has TRBV3 and TRBJ2-7; D ambiguous. The V gene lost 5 bases and the J gene lost 0 bases, with 8 bases spanning the gap. Germline assignment: CDR1 SNHLY and CDR2 FYNGKV (reference sequence). The CDR3 sequence is 13 residues long. CDR3 bases read: TGTGCCAGCAGCCTCGACAACTCCTATGAACAGTAC. It yields the protein CASSLDNSYEQY. The full-length CDR3 reads as CASSLDNSYEQYF.